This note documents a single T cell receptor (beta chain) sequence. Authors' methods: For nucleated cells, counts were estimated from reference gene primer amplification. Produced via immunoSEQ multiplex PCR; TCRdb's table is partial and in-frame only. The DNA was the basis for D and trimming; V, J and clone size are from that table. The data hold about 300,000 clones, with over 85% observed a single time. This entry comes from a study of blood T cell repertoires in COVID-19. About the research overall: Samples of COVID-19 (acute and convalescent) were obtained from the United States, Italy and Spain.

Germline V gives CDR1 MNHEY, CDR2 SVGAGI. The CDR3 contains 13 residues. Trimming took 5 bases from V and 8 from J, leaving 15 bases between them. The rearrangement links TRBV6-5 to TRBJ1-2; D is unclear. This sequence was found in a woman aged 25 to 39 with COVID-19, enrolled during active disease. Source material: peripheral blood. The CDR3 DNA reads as TGTGCCAGCAGTCCCCCTCAGGCGCCCGGCTACACCTTC. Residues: CASSPPQAPGYTF.